The next 14 T cell receptor beta chains were all read from a single sample in a study of CD8 T cells in ankylosing spondylitis. MiXCR, run by TCRdb on the 5' RACE reads, gives a single entry per CDR3 protein. The sample contains around 340,000 distinct CDR3 sequences, 20% to 25% of which appear only once. Sequencing input: blood, either unsorted or a sorted T cell fraction (not recorded which). The source is a male donor with ankylosing spondylitis or in good health (not recorded which).

The chain recombines TRBV5-1 with TRBJ2-1; D perhaps matches TRBD1 (7 bases). CDR3 length equals 15 residues. Germline CDR1 is SGHRS and CDR2 is YFSETQ. The V end lost 2 bases, the J end lost 3 bases, and 12 bases lay between the germline ends. The CDR3 loop is CASSFTGEDYNEQFF. As DNA, the CDR3 is TGCGCCAGCAGCTTTACAGGGGAGGACTACAATGAGCAGTTCTTC.

V gene TRBV14 combines with J gene TRBJ1-1; D is ambiguous. Germline CDR1 reads SGHDN; CDR2 reads FVKESK. This CDR3 has 16 residues. Trimming pared 4 bases from V and 11 bases from J, leaving 26 bases between. The CDR3: CASSLFRVGHPGGAFF. The CDR3 DNA reads as TGTGCCAGCAGCCTATTCCGGGTCGGGCATCCTGGCGGGGCTTTCTTT.

The genes are TRBV20-1 and TRBJ2-7, with TRBD1 matching over 8 bases. The CDR3 extends over 15 amino acids. Germline V gives CDR1 DFQATT, CDR2 SNEGSKA (reference sequence). V gave up 5 bases and J gave up 5 bases; unmatched junction bases: 14. The CDR3 DNA sequence: TGCAGTGCTCCCCGGGACAGGTGGGTCCCCCACGAGCAGTACTTC. It codes for CSAPRDRWVPHEQYF.

V is TRBV29-1 and J is TRBJ2-3, with unresolved D. The germline V gene has CDR1 SQVTM and CDR2 ANQGSEA. V was shortened by 4 bases and J by 8 bases, with 10 bases between the two germline ends. The CDR3 consists of 11 residues. For the CDR3, the DNA is TGCAGCGTTGTACGGGCAGGTACGCAGTATTTT. This translates into CSVVRAGTQYF.

The V gene is TRBV12-3 or TRBV12-4, the J gene TRBJ2-2; TRBD1 matches at 9 bases. The CDR3 length is 14 residues. The trim removed 10 bases at V and 6 bases at J, leaving 9 bases unmatched. The CDR3 protein is CATVRDRDPGELFF. The CDR3 region has the DNA TGTGCCACCGTTCGGGACAGGGATCCCGGGGAGCTGTTTTTT.

The genes are TRBV21-1 and TRBJ2-4; the table's D gene call, TRBD1, was not cross checked with the DNA. TRBV21-1 is termed a pseudogene. The CDR3 covers 15 residues. The CDR3 DNA follows: TGTGCCAGCAGCATCATTGACAGGGATGTAAACATTCAGTACTTC. Its translation: CASSIIDRDVNIQYF.

This rearrangement joins TRBV12-5 to TRBJ2-3, with a possible D match to TRBD1 (6 bases). CDR3 length equals 16 residues. Germline V gene lookup returns CDR1 LGHNT and CDR2 FRNRAP. V lost 0 bases and J lost 5, with 15 bases in between. As DNA, the CDR3 is TGTGCTAGTGGTTTGGTTCCGGGCCCAGGGGAAGATACGCAGTATTTT. Translating gives CASGLVPGPGEDTQYF.

This CDR3 is CASSPPSGGLTYNSPLHF. The DNA of the CDR3 is TGTGCCAGCAGCCCCCCGTCCGGGGGCCTCACCTATAATTCACCCCTCCACTTT. This rearrangement joins TRBV11-2 to TRBJ1-6; the D gene is possibly TRBD1 (6 bases). This CDR3 contains 18 residues. V lost 5 bases, J lost 2 bases, and 19 bases lay in between. The germline gives CDR1 SGHAT, CDR2 FQNNGV.

This clonotype was counted only a few times. The chain uses TRBV20-1 and TRBJ2-3; D remains unclear. The V gene lost 2 bases and the J gene lost 2 bases, with 8 bases spanning the gap. This CDR3 is 13 amino acids long. Germline CDR1 DFQATT, CDR2 SNEGSKA (reference sequence). The CDR3 is CSARLDITDTQYF. The CDR3 DNA sequence: TGCAGTGCTAGACTTGACATCACAGATACGCAGTATTTT.

This clonotype was detected ten times or more. V is TRBV7-9 and J is TRBJ1-2; tentative D call: TRBD1 (5 bases). V lost 8 bases to trimming and J lost 4 bases, with 11 bases between them. The germline V gene has CDR1 SEHNR and CDR2 FQNEAQ (reference sequence). This CDR3 contains 12 residues. This CDR3 reads CASWGLSYGYTF. CDR3 nucleotide sequence: TGTGCCAGCTGGGGCCTCTCCTATGGCTACACCTTC.

The rearrangement joins TRBV6-5 to TRBJ2-5; 9 nucleotides align to TRBD1. The CDR3 spans 15 residues. Germline assignment: CDR1 MNHEY and CDR2 SVGAGI. Unmatched junction bases numbered 9, after V lost 6 bases and J lost 4 bases. The CDR3 here is CASSYGTGKLETQYF. CDR3 nucleotides: TGTGCCAGCAGCTACGGGACAGGGAAGTTAGAGACCCAGTACTTC.

J is TRBJ2-5 and V is TRBV20-1; 10 bases are shared with TRBD1. Trimming cost V 4 bases and J 5 bases; bases outside gene matches: 4. Germline CDR1 reads DFQATT; CDR2 reads SNEGSKA (reference sequence). This CDR3 has 13 residues. The CDR3 here is CSATGTGAETQYF. The CDR3, as DNA: TGCAGTGCTACCGGGACAGGGGCCGAGACCCAGTACTTC.

This clonotype was picked up a small number of times. The V call is TRBV2, the J call TRBJ2-5, with D possibly being TRBD2 (6 bases). Between the trimmed V and J ends, which lost 3 bases and 5 bases, there was a span of 16 bases. Germline V gene lookup returns CDR1 SNHLY and CDR2 FYNNEI. The CDR3 has 15 amino acids. The CDR3 coding sequence is TGTGCCAGCAGTGACCCTAGCGACGGATCGGAGACCCAGTACTTC. Protein: CASSDPSDGSETQYF.

The table lists this clonotype with a few counts. The chain combines TRBV4-2 with TRBJ2-7; 8 nucleotides agree with TRBD2. Germline CDR1 is LGHNA and CDR2 is YNFKEQ. V lost 3 bases and J lost 0; bases outside the gene matches: 1. The length of the CDR3 is 14 residues. For the CDR3, the DNA is TGTGCCAGCAGCCAGAGCGGGGGCTCCTACGAGCAGTACTTC. Its translation: CASSQSGGSYEQYF.